Sequencing of this T cell receptor beta chain was carried out in a study of T cell repertoires in cytomegalovirus infection. The length of the CDR3 is 13 residues. The junction had 6 bases not matched to a gene; V was cut back by 6 bases and J by 3 bases. Per germline, CDR1 DFQATT and CDR2 SNEGSKA (reference sequence). MiXCR, run by TCRdb on the reads, gives a single entry per CDR3 protein. The table includes roughly 640,000 distinct CDR3 sequences, 20% to 30% detected once. This clonotype showed up just a few times. This chain uses TRBV20-1 with TRBJ2-7; TRBD1 matches 9 bases. The TCR sequence derives from a human donor in good health (CMV status not recorded). Some clones in this sample may be carry-over from other donors' samples. Sequences were obtained from CD8+ T cells from PBMCs. The CDR3 protein is CSAQGTGSYEQYF. The CDR3 nucleotides are TGCAGTGCCCAAGGGACAGGGAGCTACGAGCAGTACTTC.